The 24 T cell receptor beta chains presented below share a single source sample, sequenced in a study of Graves' ophthalmopathy and Graves' hyperthyroidism. The authors amplified TCR beta CDR3 regions from RNA transcripts. HTBI primers primed a first-round RT-PCR, and a second-round multiplex PCR followed. One entry per CDR3 protein results from TCRdb running MiXCR on the multiplex PCR reads. The table shows around 1.1 million distinct CDR3 sequences, with 36% occurring only once. Sequencing input: peripheral blood or thyroid tissue (not recorded which). These receptors all come from an adult man with Graves' hyperthyroidism.

With regard to this clonotype: Sequence at one end of the junction differs from germline and may be a read error. The chain is built from TRBV11-2 and TRBJ2-2, with 7 bases matching TRBD1. The CDR3 runs to 17 residues. Looked up from germline, CDR1 is SGHAT and CDR2 is FQNNGV. Here the CDR3 DNA reads TGTGTCAGCAGCCCAGAACCATTGACAGGGATTACCGGGGAGCTGTTTTTT. Translation: CVSSPEPLTGITGELFF.

V usage is TRBV6-6 and J usage is TRBJ2-7, with D perhaps TRBD1 (7 bases). Germline values: CDR1 MNHNY, CDR2 SVGAGI (reference sequence). The CDR3 contains 12 residues. Trimming removed 8 bases from V and 3 bases from J, with 11 bases in between. The CDR3 protein is CASGGGHYEQYF. CDR3 nucleotide sequence: TGTGCCAGCGGAGGGGGCCACTACGAGCAGTACTTC.

This clonotype was seen just once. The rearrangement links TRBV7-9 to TRBJ2-3; D unresolved. CDR1 is SEHNR, CDR2 FQNEAQ, per germline (reference sequence). This CDR3 contains 14 residues. The V end was cut by 2 bases, the J end by 2 bases, with 8 bases between. CDR3 loop: CASSLFPDTDTQYF. The CDR3 bases are TGTGCCAGCAGCTTATTCCCGGACACAGATACGCAGTATTTT.

The chain is built from TRBV10-3 and TRBJ2-3; D is unresolved. This CDR3 region has 15 residues. Germline V CDR1 and CDR2: ENHRY, SYGVKD. Between the trimmed V and J ends, which lost 4 bases and 2 bases, there was a span of 13 bases. Here the CDR3 DNA reads TGTGCCATCAGTGCTAGATCGAGGTCCACAGATACGCAGTATTTT. Translated: CAISARSRSTDTQYF.

The rearrangement joins TRBV7-9 to TRBJ2-7; the D call may be TRBD1 or TRBD2 (5 bases each). V was shortened by 5 bases and J by 2 bases, with 16 bases between the two germline ends. Germline V gene data show CDR1 as SEHNR and CDR2 as FQNEAQ (reference sequence). The length of the CDR3 is 15 residues. CDR3 protein: CASSRDRSYPYEQYF. For the CDR3, the DNA is TGTGCCAGCAGCCGGGACCGTAGTTATCCCTACGAGCAGTACTTC.

This clonotype was seen only a few times. The chain uses TRBV6-6 and TRBJ1-2, with D hard to call. Germline assignment: CDR1 MNHNY and CDR2 SVGAGI (reference sequence). V shed 6 bases and J shed 2 bases, with 7 bases lying between them. The CDR3 consists of 12 residues. DNA for the CDR3: TGTGCCAGCAGAGCACGGAACTATGGCTACACCTTC. Its translation: CASRARNYGYTF.

Notes on this clonotype: Mismatch with germline at one junction end may stem from a read error. This rearrangement joins TRBV19 to TRBJ2-2; D ambiguous. The CDR3 has 14 residues. Germline loops: CDR1 LNHDA, CDR2 SQIVND (reference sequence). CDR3 amino acids: CASSSSTNTGELFF. The CDR3 nucleotides are TGTGCCAGTAGTTCCTCTACGAATACCGGGGAGCTGTTTTTT.

As concerns this clonotype: It may be a read error: a sequence one base away is much more abundant. CDR3 in amino acids: CAGRAVVETQYF. CDR3 DNA: TGTGCCGGCCGGGCGGTAGTAGAGACCCAGTACTTC. The chain couples TRBV7-9 to TRBJ2-5; no reliable D call. The V gene lost 11 bases and the J gene lost 4 bases, with 14 bases spanning the gap. Per the germline V gene, CDR1 is SEHNR and CDR2 is FQNEAQ (reference sequence). The CDR3 runs to 12 residues.

The rearrangement links TRBV10-3 to TRBJ1-6; D is perhaps TRBD1 (5 bases). The germline V gene encodes CDR1 ENHRY and CDR2 SYGVKD. CDR3 length: 14 residues. V lost 0 bases, J lost 7 bases, and 7 bases lay in between. The CDR3 DNA follows: TGTGCCATCAGTGAGTCGACAGACAATTCACCCCTCCACTTT. Protein: CAISESTDNSPLHF.

Details on this clonotype: This sequence may be a read error, since a much larger clone differs from it by one base. The chain links TRBV5-5 to TRBJ2-5; 11 bases are a match to TRBD2. The CDR3 consists of 17 residues. Per germline, CDR1 SGHKS and CDR2 YYEKEE (reference sequence). The J segment lost 2 bases and the V segment lost 3 bases, leaving 9 bases of the junction unmatched. For the CDR3, the DNA is TGTGCCAGCAGCTCCTCGGATAGCGGGAGGGGGCAAGAGACCCAGTACTTC. Translating gives CASSSSDSGRGQETQYF.

This clonotype was detected a few times. A much more abundant neighbour one base away suggests this may be a read error. This chain connects TRBV6-6 to TRBJ1-5; D perhaps matches TRBD1 (5 bases). The CDR3 runs to 14 residues. Germline V gene sequence: CDR1 MNHNY, CDR2 SVGAGI (reference sequence). As DNA, the CDR3 is TGTACCAGCAGCTCTCAGGGCCACAATCAGCCCCAGCATTTT. This sequence encodes CTSSSQGHNQPQHF.

The CDR3 sequence: CASSYSSMDNSPLHF. For the CDR3, the DNA is TGTGCCAGCAGTTACTCATCAATGGATAATTCACCCCTCCACTTT. The gene calls are TRBV6-5 and TRBJ1-6, with D unresolved. The CDR3 runs 15 residues. CDR1 is MNHEY and CDR2 is SVGAGI in the germline V gene. Trimming cost V 0 bases and J 5 bases, with 8 bases left between them.

A single count supports this clonotype. J is TRBJ2-7 and V is TRBV10-2; D ambiguous. Per the germline V gene, CDR1 is WSHSY and CDR2 is SAAADI. CDR3 length: 15 residues. Trimming left V 8 bases short and J 2 bases short, with 19 bases between. CDR3 sequence (DNA): TGCGCCAGCGTCCAGGCCGGGTTAGAGGCCTACGAGCAGTACTTC. Translating it yields CASVQAGLEAYEQYF.

This clonotype was found a few times. The J gene is TRBJ1-2, the V gene TRBV7-2; TRBD1 matches 8 bases. The CDR3 totals 15 residues. J gave up 4 bases and V 6 bases, and 10 bases lay outside the gene matches. The germline V gene has CDR1 SGHTA and CDR2 FQGNSA. The CDR3 bases are TGTGCCAGCAGAGGCCCTTCAGGGGGCCGCTATGGCTACACCTTC. Residues: CASRGPSGGRYGYTF.

The chain is built from TRBV24-1 and TRBJ1-1; D unclear. In germline, CDR1 is KGHDR, CDR2 SFDVKD. Trimming shortened V by 3 bases and J by 1 base, and 8 bases separated the two germline ends. This CDR3 has 14 residues. CDR3 in amino acids: CATSDRTGNTEAFF. The CDR3 bases are TGTGCCACCAGTGATAGGACTGGGAACACTGAAGCTTTCTTT.

This clonotype was recorded many times. This chain joins TRBV7-9 and TRBJ2-5; D may be TRBD1 or TRBD2 (5 bases each). The germline V gene has CDR1 SEHNR and CDR2 FQNEAQ (reference sequence). V dropped 3 bases and J dropped 1 base, with 9 bases sitting between them. The CDR3 contains 14 residues. The chain's CDR3 is CASSLGPVQETQYF. The DNA of the CDR3 is TGTGCCAGCAGCTTGGGACCGGTCCAAGAGACCCAGTACTTC. Filled out from reference TRBV7-9 and TRBJ2-5, the complete variable domain reads DTGVSQNPRHKITKRGQNVTFRCDPISEHNRLYWYRQTLGQGPEFLTYFQNEAQLEKSRLLSDRFSAERPKGSFSTLEIQRTEQGDSAMYLCASSLGPVQETQYFGPGTRLLVL.

This clonotype was seen ten or more times. For the CDR3, the DNA is TGTGCCAGCAGCCCTGGCGGCCCCAACACCGGGGAGCTGTTTTTT. It is translated as CASSPGGPNTGELFF. The V call is TRBV5-6, the J call TRBJ2-2; D remains unclear. Deletions cut 4 bases from V and 2 bases from J, with 12 bases between. The CDR3 sequence is 15 residues long. Germline loops: CDR1 SGHDT, CDR2 YYEEEE.

This clonotype was seen repeatedly, ten times or more. V and J are TRBV10-2 and TRBJ2-7, with 11 bases that match TRBD2. CDR1 is WSHSY and CDR2 is SAAADI in the germline V gene. The CDR3 loop spans 16 amino acids. The V segment lost 2 bases and the J segment 3 bases; nucleotides outside the gene matches: 6. Written as DNA, the CDR3 is TGCGCCAGCAGTGAGAATCTAGCGGGGGGCGTCTACGAGCAGTACTTC. Amino acids: CASSENLAGGVYEQYF.

In this sample, this clonotype turned up a few times. The chain has TRBV30 and TRBJ2-7, with 13 bases identical to TRBD2. J lost 3 bases, V lost 7 bases, and 9 bases had no gene match. Germline CDR1 and CDR2: GTSNPN and SVGIG (reference sequence). The CDR3 is made up of 15 amino acids. DNA for the CDR3: TGTGCCTCCCGGAGGGGACTAGCGGGAATCTACGAGCAGTACTTC. Translated, it gives CASRRGLAGIYEQYF.

CDR3 sequence: CASKSQRLSYEQYF. CDR3 coding DNA: TGTGCCAGTAAGTCCCAGAGATTATCCTACGAGCAGTACTTC. This chain uses TRBV2 with TRBJ2-7; the D is unclear. Trimming stripped 9 bases from V and 1 base from J, with 16 bases between. CDR1 and CDR2 (germline): SNHLY, FYNNEI. The CDR3 spans 14 residues.

The chain has TRBV27 and TRBJ2-5; D is possibly TRBD2 (5 bases). The V end was cut by 6 bases, the J end by 7 bases, with 15 bases between. This CDR3 region has 13 residues. The germline V gene encodes CDR1 MNHEY and CDR2 SMNVEV (reference sequence). The CDR3 here is CASRGSIGRTQYF. CDR3 nucleotide sequence: TGTGCCAGCAGAGGATCGATAGGGAGGACCCAGTACTTC.

This clonotype has just a few counts. The rearrangement joins TRBV19 to TRBJ2-7; tentative D call: TRBD2 (5 bases). CDR3 length: 14 residues. The germline CDR1 and CDR2 sequences are LNHDA and SQIVND (reference sequence). Trimming removed 7 bases at V and 4 bases at J, with 17 bases between. The CDR3, as DNA: TGTGCCAGTACCCCCTCTCGCCGGGATTACGAGCAGTACTTC. Translating gives CASTPSRRDYEQYF.

The gene calls are TRBV7-2 and TRBJ2-5, with a tentative D call TRBD1 (7 bases). CDR3 length equals 16 residues. CDR1 is SGHTA and CDR2 is FQGNSA in the germline V gene. The V end lost 3 bases, the J end lost 5 bases, and 19 bases lay between the germline ends. The CDR3 DNA is TGTGCCAGCAGCTTTTTATCTTCAGGGGGGCGTGAGACCCAGTACTTC. It yields the protein CASSFLSSGGRETQYF. The full variable domain, rest sourced from reference TRBV7-2 and TRBJ2-5, is GAGVSQSPSNKVTEKGKDVELRCDPISGHTALYWYRQSLGQGLEFLIYFQGNSAPDKSGLPSDRFSAERTGGSVSTLTIQRTQQEDSAVYLCASSFLSSGGRETQYFGPGTRLLVL.

This clonotype was detected a few times. The chain uses TRBV19 and TRBJ2-7, with D unresolved. Trimming left V 0 bases short and J 0 bases short, with 3 bases between. This CDR3 is built from 13 residues. CDR1 is LNHDA and CDR2 is SQIVND in the germline V gene (reference sequence). Written as DNA, the CDR3 is TGTGCCAGTAGTATAGAAGACTCCTACGAGCAGTACTTC. This translates into CASSIEDSYEQYF.